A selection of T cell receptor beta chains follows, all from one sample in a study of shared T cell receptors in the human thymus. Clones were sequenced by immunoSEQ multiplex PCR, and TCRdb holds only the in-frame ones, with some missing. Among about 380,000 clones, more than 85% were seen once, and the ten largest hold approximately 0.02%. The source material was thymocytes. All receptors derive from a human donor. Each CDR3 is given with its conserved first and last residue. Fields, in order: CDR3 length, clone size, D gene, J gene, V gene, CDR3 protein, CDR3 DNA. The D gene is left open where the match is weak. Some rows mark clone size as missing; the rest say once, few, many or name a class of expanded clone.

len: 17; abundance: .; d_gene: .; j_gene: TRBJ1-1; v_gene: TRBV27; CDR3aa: CASRVGWGTKGGTEAFF; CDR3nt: TGTGCCAGCAGAGTGGGTTGGGGCACAAAGGGGGGCACAGAAGCTTTCTTT
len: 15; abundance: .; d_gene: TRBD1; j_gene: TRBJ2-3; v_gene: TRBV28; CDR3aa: CASSLTGGRTDTQYF; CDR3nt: TGTGCCAGCAGTTTGACAGGGGGCCGGACAGATACGCAGTATTTT
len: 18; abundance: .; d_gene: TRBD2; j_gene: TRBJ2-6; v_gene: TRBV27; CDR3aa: CASSLYSGSSSGANVLTF; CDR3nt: TGTGCCAGCAGTTTATATAGCGGGAGTTCCTCGGGGGCCAACGTCCTGACTTTC
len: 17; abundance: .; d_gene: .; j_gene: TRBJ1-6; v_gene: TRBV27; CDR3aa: CASSPGPLSSYNSPLHF; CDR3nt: TGTGCCAGCAGCCCCGGACCGCTGAGCTCCTATAATTCACCCCTCCACTTT
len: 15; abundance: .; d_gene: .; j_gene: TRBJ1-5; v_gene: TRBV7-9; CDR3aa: CASSLSIYGGQPQHF; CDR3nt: TGTGCCAGCAGCTTATCTATATACGGGGGGCAGCCCCAGCATTTT
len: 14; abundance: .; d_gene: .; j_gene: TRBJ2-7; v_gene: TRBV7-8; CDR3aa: CASSRSGVSYEQYF; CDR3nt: TGTGCCAGCAGCCGGTCGGGGGTTTCCTACGAGCAGTACTTC
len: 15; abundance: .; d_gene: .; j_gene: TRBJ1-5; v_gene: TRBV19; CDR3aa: CASSRQGPANQPQHF; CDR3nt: TGTGCCAGTAGTAGGCAGGGTCCGGCCAATCAGCCCCAGCATTTT
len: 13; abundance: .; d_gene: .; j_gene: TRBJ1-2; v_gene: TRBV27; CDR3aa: CASRFRYDYGYTF; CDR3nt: TGTGCCAGCAGGTTTAGATACGACTATGGCTACACCTTC
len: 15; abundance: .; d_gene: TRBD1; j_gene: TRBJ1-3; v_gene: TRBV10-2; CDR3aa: CASSLRQGSGNTIYF; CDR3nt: TGCGCCAGCAGTTTAAGACAGGGCTCTGGAAACACCATATATTTT
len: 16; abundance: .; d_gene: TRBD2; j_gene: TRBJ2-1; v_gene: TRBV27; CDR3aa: CASSLETSGSGNEQFF; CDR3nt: TGTGCCAGCAGTTTAGAGACTAGCGGGAGTGGGAATGAGCAGTTCTTC
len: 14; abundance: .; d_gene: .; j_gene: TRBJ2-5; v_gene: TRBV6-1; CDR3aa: CASSVGKHQETQYF; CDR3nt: TGTGCCAGCAGCGTCGGGAAGCACCAAGAGACCCAGTACTTC
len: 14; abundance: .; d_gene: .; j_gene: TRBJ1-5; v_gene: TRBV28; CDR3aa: CASRHKGINQPQHF; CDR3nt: TGTGCCAGCAGACATAAGGGGATCAATCAGCCCCAGCATTTT
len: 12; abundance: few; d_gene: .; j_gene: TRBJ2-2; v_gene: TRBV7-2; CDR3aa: CASSLNTGELFF; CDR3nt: TGTGCCAGCAGCCTTAACACCGGGGAGCTGTTTTTT
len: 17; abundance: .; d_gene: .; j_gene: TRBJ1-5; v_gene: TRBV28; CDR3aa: CASSLWVGETSNQPQHF; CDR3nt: TGTGCCAGCAGTTTATGGGTTGGAGAAACCAGCAATCAGCCCCAGCATTTT
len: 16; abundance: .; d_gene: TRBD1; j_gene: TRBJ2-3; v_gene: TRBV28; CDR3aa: CASSLSGRGRTDTQYF; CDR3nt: TGTGCCAGCAGTTTATCGGGAAGGGGGCGAACAGATACGCAGTATTTT
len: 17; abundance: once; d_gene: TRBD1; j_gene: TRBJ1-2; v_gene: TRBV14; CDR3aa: CASSQDREGGHHYGYTF; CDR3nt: TGTGCCAGCAGCCAAGATAGAGAAGGGGGCCACCACTATGGCTACACCTTC